This T cell receptor beta chain was documented in a study of shared clonotypes between healthy human individuals. Libraries were prepared by immunoSEQ multiplex PCR; TCRdb keeps only in-frame clonotypes and omits some of them. This sample has 1,400,000 or so clones, with about 98.5% found just once. Whole-study findings and limits: Generation probabilities of non-shared clonotypes were lower (relative to those shared by all four donors). Estimated richness was generally greater in naive than memory subsets.

Per the germline V gene, CDR1 is SGHTA and CDR2 is FQGNSA. The CDR3 spans 14 residues. V was trimmed by 7 bases and J by 0 bases, leaving 10 bases between them. Of note for this clone: Its antigen remains unidentified.

What was sequenced was naive CD4+ T cells sorted from blood. As to subset: CD45RA+ positively selected. The TCR originated in a man aged 25-45 years in good health. V and J are TRBV7-2 and TRBJ1-3; no clear D. DNA of the CDR3: TGTGCCAGCACCACCGGAGGCTCTGGAAACACCATATATTTT. Its translation: CASTTGGSGNTIYF.